Each of the 11 T cell receptor beta chains below was sequenced from the same sample in a study of blood T cell repertoires in COVID-19 (dated by TCRdb to 2018 to 2020). The method behind the library was the immunoSEQ multiplex PCR assay. Here the immuneACCESS table is served through TCRdb, limited to in-frame sequences with V and J called. Missing clones are a known gap in these copies; in checked studies unresolved V genes cover under half, and the rest lacks a known reason. A total of about 34,000 clones appear in this sample, more than 60% of them only once. Approximately 15% of the sample is in the top ten clones. The sequenced sample was peripheral blood. The receptors were sampled from a man aged 80 or over with active or convalescent COVID-19.

This chain uses TRBV18 with TRBJ1-1; 10 bases are shared with TRBD1. From germline, CDR1 is KGHSH and CDR2 LQKENI. After removal of 6 bases from V and 1 base from J, the junction contained 2 bases not matched to a gene. There are 14 residues in the CDR3. The DNA for the CDR3 is TGTGCCAGCTCCCGGGACAGGGGGAACACTGAAGCTTTCTTT. Residues: CASSRDRGNTEAFF.

This chain connects TRBV27 to TRBJ2-2; no firm D call. This CDR3 comprises 13 residues. Trimming shortened V by 3 bases and J by 3 bases, and 5 bases separated the two germline ends. The germline V gene encodes CDR1 MNHEY and CDR2 SMNVEV (reference sequence). CDR3 bases: TGTGCCAGCAGTTTGACATACACCGGGGAGCTGTTTTTT. Translation: CASSLTYTGELFF.

The chain combines TRBV28 with TRBJ1-4; TRBD1 agrees at 11 bases. CDR3 length: 16 amino acids. V dropped 6 bases and J dropped 4; count of bases not matched to a gene: 7. The germline gives CDR1 MDHEN, CDR2 SYDVKM. The CDR3 bases are TGTGCCAGCAGGGCCGGACAGGGGGCCTTTAATGAAAAACTGTTTTTT. This gives the protein CASRAGQGAFNEKLFF.

The chain recombines TRBV6-5 with TRBJ1-1, with D tentatively TRBD1 (5 bases). CDR1 and CDR2 from the germline V gene are MNHEY and SVGAGI. This CDR3 has 13 amino acids. The germline V and J ends were trimmed by 6 bases and 8 bases, with 16 bases remaining between them. The CDR3 reads CASSLSRTSEAFF. CDR3 DNA: TGTGCCAGCAGCCTCAGTCGGACATCAGAAGCTTTCTTT.

This clone was recorded only once. This chain joins TRBV5-4 and TRBJ2-7; possibly TRBD1 for D (6 bases). The V gene's germline CDR1 is SGHNT and CDR2 YYREEE (reference sequence). The CDR3 extends over 15 amino acids. Trimming took 6 bases from V and 0 from J, leaving 16 bases between them. The CDR3 spells CASKTTGQLSYEQYF. The CDR3 region has the DNA TGTGCCAGCAAAACAACAGGGCAACTCTCCTACGAGCAGTACTTC.

This chain joins TRBV9 and TRBJ1-1, with a possible D match to TRBD1 (5 bases). The germline V gene has CDR1 SGDLS and CDR2 YYNGEE. Trimming shortened V by 3 bases and J by 5 bases, and 11 bases separated the two germline ends. This CDR3 is built from 13 residues. The DNA of the CDR3 is TGTGCCAGCAGCGCTCAGGGTTGGACTGAAGCTTTCTTT. This gives the protein CASSAQGWTEAFF.

The chain uses TRBV6-5 and TRBJ1-2, with D possibly matching TRBD1 (5 bases). Germline V CDR1 and CDR2: MNHEY, SVGAGI. This CDR3 has 15 amino acids. V was trimmed by 6 bases and J by 2 bases, leaving 16 bases between them. The chain's CDR3 is CASSPSPGSNYGYTF. For the CDR3, the DNA is TGTGCCAGCAGCCCAAGCCCAGGGTCCAACTATGGCTACACCTTC.

This clone was observed a single time. V and J are TRBV18 and TRBJ1-1; no reliable D call. This CDR3 has 14 residues. The V gene's germline CDR1 is KGHSH and CDR2 LQKENI. The V gene lost 3 bases and the J gene lost 1 base, with 9 bases spanning the gap. As DNA, the CDR3 is TGTGCCAGCTCACCCCGAGCGGAGAACACTGAAGCTTTCTTT. Its translation is CASSPRAENTEAFF.

The V gene is TRBV30, the J gene TRBJ1-5; the match to TRBD1 covers 7 bases. Germline V CDR1 and CDR2: GTSNPN, SVGIG (reference sequence). CDR3 length: 13 amino acids. Germline trimming cut 5 bases from V and 0 bases from J; bases unmatched to any gene: 1. The CDR3 sequence is CAWGTDSNQPQHF. The CDR3 DNA sequence: TGTGCCTGGGGGACAGATAGCAATCAGCCCCAGCATTTT. Together with reference TRBV30 and TRBJ1-5, the CDR3 gives the full variable domain: SQTIHQWPATLVQPVGSPLSLECTVEGTSNPNLYWYRQAAGRGLQLLFYSVGIGQISSEVPQNLSASRPQDRQFILSSKKLLLSDSGFYLCAWGTDSNQPQHFGDGTRLSIL.

The rearrangement joins TRBV11-2 to TRBJ1-6; no clear D gene. V lost 3 bases and J 9 bases, leaving 9 bases between the germline ends. Germline V CDR1 and CDR2: SGHAT, FQNNGV. This CDR3 region has 13 residues. CDR3 nucleotide sequence: TGTGCCAGCAGCTTGGAGGTGGGTTCACCCCTCCACTTT. Translated: CASSLEVGSPLHF.

The rearrangement uses TRBV7-6 and TRBJ1-4, with D maybe TRBD1 (6 bases). The CDR3 has 15 residues. Germline V gene lookup returns CDR1 SGHVS and CDR2 FNYEAQ. Trimming took 5 bases from V and 8 from J, leaving 18 bases between them. This CDR3 is CASSGAQGPREKLFF. The CDR3 DNA sequence: TGTGCCAGCAGCGGGGCGCAGGGGCCAAGGGAAAAACTGTTTTTT.